These T cell receptor beta chains were read from a single sample in a study of blood T cell repertoires in COVID-19. TCRdb's table, derived via immunoSEQ multiplex PCR, lists solely in-frame clones and lacks some. The table includes 200,000 or so clones, roughly 89% detected once. The sample comprised peripheral blood. The receptor source for this set is a man in his 60s who had recovered from COVID-19. Each CDR3 is given with its conserved first and last residue. A D gene is named only where the DNA matches it firmly. For some rows the clone size is stated as once, few or many, or as a class when expanded; others skip it.

D gene: .; clone size: .; V gene: TRBV30; J gene: TRBJ1-1; CDR3 DNA: TGTGCCTGGAGTGTGGACTTTGGGAACACTGAAGCTTTCTTT; CDR3 protein: CAWSVDFGNTEAFF
D gene: TRBD1; clone size: .; V gene: TRBV19; J gene: TRBJ1-2; CDR3 DNA: TGTGCCAGTAGTATGCGGGACAGTGGGGGTAGCGGCGGCTACACCTTC; CDR3 protein: CASSMRDSGGSGGYTF
D gene: .; clone size: .; V gene: TRBV5-4; J gene: TRBJ1-1; CDR3 DNA: TGTGCCAGCAGCCCCCCCTCGGTAAACACTGAAGCTTTCTTT; CDR3 protein: CASSPPSVNTEAFF
D gene: TRBD2; clone size: .; V gene: TRBV19; J gene: TRBJ2-1; CDR3 DNA: TGTGCCAGTAGTATGATAGTTAGCGGGAGGGGATACGATGAGCAGTTCTTC; CDR3 protein: CASSMIVSGRGYDEQFF
D gene: .; clone size: .; V gene: TRBV5-1; J gene: TRBJ2-3; CDR3 DNA: TGCGCCAGCAGCCGGCTTCAGGGGTTGACAGATACGCAGTATTTT; CDR3 protein: CASSRLQGLTDTQYF
D gene: .; clone size: .; V gene: TRBV27; J gene: TRBJ2-7; CDR3 DNA: TGTGCCAGCAGTTACCGTGGAGCCCCGTACGAGCAGTACTTC; CDR3 protein: CASSYRGAPYEQYF
D gene: .; clone size: .; V gene: TRBV28; J gene: TRBJ1-1; CDR3 DNA: TGTGCCAGCAGCCGCTGGACTAGGACCACTGAAGCTTTCTTT; CDR3 protein: CASSRWTRTTEAFF
D gene: TRBD2; clone size: .; V gene: TRBV7-2; J gene: TRBJ2-2; CDR3 DNA: TGTGCCAGCAGCCCGCACCGGCGGGGGTTTGCGGCGAACACCGGGGAGCTGTTTTTT; CDR3 protein: CASSPHRRGFAANTGELFF
D gene: .; clone size: .; V gene: TRBV7-2; J gene: TRBJ2-6; CDR3 DNA: TGTGCCAGCAGCTTTCGGACTTCCAGCTCTGGGGCCAACGTCCTGACTTTC; CDR3 protein: CASSFRTSSSGANVLTF
D gene: .; clone size: .; V gene: TRBV9; J gene: TRBJ1-4; CDR3 DNA: TGTGCCAGCAGCGTAGATTATCCGGGGAAACTGTTTTTT; CDR3 protein: CASSVDYPGKLFF
D gene: .; clone size: .; V gene: TRBV3-1/TRBV3-2; J gene: TRBJ1-5; CDR3 DNA: TGTGCCAGCAGCGCAGGGTGGGATCAGCCCCAGCATTTT; CDR3 protein: CASSAGWDQPQHF
D gene: .; clone size: .; V gene: TRBV6-5; J gene: TRBJ1-1; CDR3 DNA: TGTGCCAGCAGTTACGGGAGCACTGAAGCTTTCTTT; CDR3 protein: CASSYGSTEAFF
D gene: TRBD1; clone size: .; V gene: TRBV3-1/TRBV3-2; J gene: TRBJ2-2; CDR3 DNA: TGTGCCAGCAGCTCGCGGACAGGGGGCAGAGGTACCGGGGAGCTGTTTTTT; CDR3 protein: CASSSRTGGRGTGELFF
D gene: .; clone size: .; V gene: TRBV28; J gene: TRBJ1-5; CDR3 DNA: TGTGCCAGCAGCCCGGGGGGAAGCAATCAGCCCCAGCATTTT; CDR3 protein: CASSPGGSNQPQHF
D gene: .; clone size: .; V gene: TRBV6-5; J gene: TRBJ2-3; CDR3 DNA: TGTGCCAGCACGGCTAGCAGATCAGATACGCAGTATTTT; CDR3 protein: CASTASRSDTQYF
D gene: TRBD1; clone size: .; V gene: TRBV10-3; J gene: TRBJ1-1; CDR3 DNA: TGTGCCACCTCTGGGACAGGGGGCATAGAAGCTTTCTTT; CDR3 protein: CATSGTGGIEAFF
D gene: TRBD1; clone size: .; V gene: TRBV27; J gene: TRBJ2-2; CDR3 DNA: TGTGCCAGCAGTTTATTACCACCGGGGACAGGGGGTACCGGGGAGCTGTTTTTT; CDR3 protein: CASSLLPPGTGGTGELFF
D gene: .; clone size: .; V gene: TRBV4-2; J gene: TRBJ1-1; CDR3 DNA: TGTGCCAGCAGCCAAAGCCTAGGGGGTGTGAACACTGAAGCTTTCTTT; CDR3 protein: CASSQSLGGVNTEAFF
D gene: TRBD1; clone size: .; V gene: TRBV5-1; J gene: TRBJ2-3; CDR3 DNA: TGCGCCAGCAGCTTGGGAGACAGGGGCCCTGGGGATACGCAGTATTTT; CDR3 protein: CASSLGDRGPGDTQYF
D gene: .; clone size: .; V gene: TRBV6-1; J gene: TRBJ1-1; CDR3 DNA: TGTGCCAGCAGTGAAGGGGGCACAGTGAACACTGAAGCTTTCTTT; CDR3 protein: CASSEGGTVNTEAFF
D gene: .; clone size: .; V gene: TRBV28; J gene: TRBJ2-1; CDR3 DNA: TGTGCCAGCAGTTTCAGGCTGTACTCCTACAATGAGCAGTTCTTC; CDR3 protein: CASSFRLYSYNEQFF
D gene: .; clone size: .; V gene: TRBV19; J gene: TRBJ1-1; CDR3 DNA: TGTGCCAGTAGTCCCCGCGGGGGAAACACTGAAGCTTTCTTT; CDR3 protein: CASSPRGGNTEAFF
D gene: .; clone size: .; V gene: TRBV7-2; J gene: TRBJ1-1; CDR3 DNA: TGTGCCAGCAGCTTCCAGGCGAACACTGAAGCTTTCTTT; CDR3 protein: CASSFQANTEAFF
D gene: .; clone size: .; V gene: TRBV4-3; J gene: TRBJ1-4; CDR3 DNA: TGCGCCAGCAGCCAAGAACAGAGTGAAAAACTGTTTTTT; CDR3 protein: CASSQEQSEKLFF
D gene: TRBD1; clone size: .; V gene: TRBV6-1; J gene: TRBJ1-2; CDR3 DNA: TGTGCCAGCAGTGTGTACTCCTCGAACGGGGCAGGGGGCCGTAGTTTTGGCTACACCTTC; CDR3 protein: CASSVYSSNGAGGRSFGYTF
D gene: TRBD2; clone size: .; V gene: TRBV19; J gene: TRBJ2-7; CDR3 DNA: TGTGCCAGTAGTATAGATCTACGAGCGGGGGCCTTTACCTACGAGCAGTACTTC; CDR3 protein: CASSIDLRAGAFTYEQYF
D gene: .; clone size: .; V gene: TRBV28; J gene: TRBJ1-2; CDR3 DNA: TGTGCCAGCAGTTTAAGCTCTCGTGGCTATGGCTACACCTTC; CDR3 protein: CASSLSSRGYGYTF
D gene: TRBD1; clone size: .; V gene: TRBV7-2; J gene: TRBJ1-2; CDR3 DNA: TGTGCCAGCAGCTCCGGGACAGGGGGGTCCTATGGCTACACCTTC; CDR3 protein: CASSSGTGGSYGYTF
D gene: .; clone size: .; V gene: TRBV29-1; J gene: TRBJ2-2; CDR3 DNA: TGCAGCGTTGTCCTTACAGGGGGGGGAACCGGGGAGCTGTTTTTT; CDR3 protein: CSVVLTGGGTGELFF
D gene: .; clone size: .; V gene: TRBV29-1; J gene: TRBJ2-3; CDR3 DNA: TGCAGCGTTGAATCGGGGGTGGGGGATACGCAGTATTTT; CDR3 protein: CSVESGVGDTQYF
D gene: .; clone size: .; V gene: TRBV11-2; J gene: TRBJ1-6; CDR3 DNA: TGTGCCAGCAGCTCCCGGGACTCTCGACCTAATTCACCCCTCCACTTT; CDR3 protein: CASSSRDSRPNSPLHF
D gene: .; clone size: .; V gene: TRBV24-1; J gene: TRBJ1-1; CDR3 DNA: TGTGCCACCAGGGCCGGGATGAACACTGAAGCTTTCTTT; CDR3 protein: CATRAGMNTEAFF
D gene: .; clone size: .; V gene: TRBV18; J gene: TRBJ1-1; CDR3 DNA: TGTGCCAGCTCACCCTTAACAGGTGACACTGAAGCTTTCTTT; CDR3 protein: CASSPLTGDTEAFF
D gene: TRBD1; clone size: once; V gene: TRBV24-1; J gene: TRBJ2-3; CDR3 DNA: TGTGCCACCAGTGACACGACAGGGAATACGCAGTATTTT; CDR3 protein: CATSDTTGNTQYF
D gene: TRBD1; clone size: .; V gene: TRBV19; J gene: TRBJ1-2; CDR3 DNA: TGTGCCAGTAGGACAGGGTTGGCCTATGGCTACACCTTC; CDR3 protein: CASRTGLAYGYTF
D gene: TRBD2; clone size: .; V gene: TRBV3-1/TRBV3-2; J gene: TRBJ2-3; CDR3 DNA: TGTGCCACCGGAAGCGGGAGGGCGGCAGATACGCAGTATTTT; CDR3 protein: CATGSGRAADTQYF
D gene: .; clone size: .; V gene: TRBV5-8; J gene: TRBJ1-1; CDR3 DNA: TGTGCCAGCAGCTACCGCAGGGGAACTGAAGCTTTCTTT; CDR3 protein: CASSYRRGTEAFF
D gene: TRBD1; clone size: once; V gene: TRBV18; J gene: TRBJ2-2; CDR3 DNA: TGTGCCAGCTCGCCGACTAGGACAGGGATAACGCTGTTTTTT; CDR3 protein: CASSPTRTGITLFF
D gene: TRBD2; clone size: .; V gene: TRBV14; J gene: TRBJ2-7; CDR3 DNA: TGTGCCAGCAGCCGAACCGGGACTAGCGGGAGTAGGGAGCAGTACTTC; CDR3 protein: CASSRTGTSGSREQYF
D gene: TRBD1; clone size: .; V gene: TRBV6-6; J gene: TRBJ2-7; CDR3 DNA: TGTGCCAGCAGTTCGGGACAGGGCCGATACGAGCAGTACTTC; CDR3 protein: CASSSGQGRYEQYF
D gene: TRBD2; clone size: .; V gene: TRBV9; J gene: TRBJ2-2; CDR3 DNA: TGTGCCAGCAGCGCCGACCTTTTGCGGGGGGGCGGGGAGCTGTTTTTT; CDR3 protein: CASSADLLRGGGELFF
D gene: .; clone size: .; V gene: TRBV3-1/TRBV3-2; J gene: TRBJ1-6; CDR3 DNA: TGTGCCAGCAGCCCTGGAGGGGTTTTTAATTCACCCCTCCACTTT; CDR3 protein: CASSPGGVFNSPLHF
D gene: .; clone size: .; V gene: TRBV13; J gene: TRBJ1-6; CDR3 DNA: TGTGCCAGCAGCTCAAAGGGGACTTATAATTCACCCCTCCACTTT; CDR3 protein: CASSSKGTYNSPLHF
D gene: .; clone size: .; V gene: TRBV19; J gene: TRBJ1-2; CDR3 DNA: TGTGCCAGTAGTATAGGACCGACAGCATACTATGGCTACACCTTC; CDR3 protein: CASSIGPTAYYGYTF
D gene: .; clone size: .; V gene: TRBV3-1/TRBV3-2; J gene: TRBJ1-5; CDR3 DNA: TGTGCCAGCAGCCAAGAGGCGGGGGGCAATCAGCCCCAGCATTTT; CDR3 protein: CASSQEAGGNQPQHF
D gene: .; clone size: .; V gene: TRBV20-1; J gene: TRBJ2-1; CDR3 DNA: TGCAGTGCTAGCTTGTTCCATGAGCAGTTCTTC; CDR3 protein: CSASLFHEQFF
D gene: TRBD2; clone size: once; V gene: TRBV5-4; J gene: TRBJ2-5; CDR3 DNA: TGTGCCAGCAGGAGAGAAGCGGGAGGGTTAGGAGAGACCCAGTACTTC; CDR3 protein: CASRREAGGLGETQYF
D gene: .; clone size: .; V gene: TRBV30; J gene: TRBJ2-2; CDR3 DNA: TGTGCCTGGCCTAGGGGGGGCAGGGGCACCGGGGAGCTGTTTTTT; CDR3 protein: CAWPRGGRGTGELFF
D gene: TRBD1; clone size: .; V gene: TRBV10-3; J gene: TRBJ2-1; CDR3 DNA: TGTGCCATCAGTGAACCGGGACAGAACAATGAGCAGTTCTTC; CDR3 protein: CAISEPGQNNEQFF